This T cell receptor (beta chain) was profiled in a study of early T cells in non-severe SARS-CoV-2 infection. TCRdb itself ran the 5' RACE reads through MiXCR, one entry per CDR3 protein. The table has about 85,000 distinct CDR3 sequences, around 14% seen once. With 6 bases removed from V and 4 bases from J, the gap between germline ends came to 11 bases. CDR3 length: 13 amino acids. This rearrangement joins TRBV12-3 or TRBV12-4 to TRBJ2-3; D unresolved. Sequenced sample: whole blood. The TCR comes from an adult who was a healthcare worker with PCR-confirmed SARS-CoV-2 infection or an uninfected control (not recorded which). CDR3 sequence (DNA): TGTGCCAGCAGCCCGACCCCAGCAGATACGCAGTATTTT. Protein sequence: CASSPTPADTQYF.